The 21 T cell receptor beta chains listed next were all sequenced from one sample in a study of blood T cell repertoires in COVID-19 (dated by TCRdb to about 2020). Receptor amplification or capture employed the immunoSEQ multiplex PCR assay. This is the immuneACCESS table as TCRdb keeps it, with only in-frame sequences that have V and J called. A part of the clones is gone; compared with another copy, unresolved V genes explain less than half, and the rest is unexplained. Recorded for this sample are fewer than 30,000 clones; about 80% of them occurred a single time. The ten largest make up 24% of the sample. The source material was peripheral blood. The receptors here all came from a human donor in a cohort sampled during active COVID-19.

The chain links TRBV24-1 to TRBJ2-1; the D gene is possibly TRBD2 (5 bases). The CDR3 is 16 residues long. Trimming pared 4 bases from V and 7 bases from J, leaving 19 bases between. Germline V gives CDR1 KGHDR, CDR2 SFDVKD. The DNA of the CDR3 is TGTGCCACCAGTGACGCCCGGGCCCCCCGGGGAAATGAGCAGTTCTTC. It specifies CATSDARAPRGNEQFF.

The genes are TRBV7-9 and TRBJ2-6, with 7 bases aligning to TRBD1. This CDR3 comprises 17 residues. Germline V gives CDR1 SEHNR, CDR2 FQNEAQ (reference sequence). V shed 5 bases and J 0 bases; nucleotides not matched to a gene: 7. CDR3 region: CASSPGQISSGANVLTF. In DNA form, the CDR3 reads TGTGCCAGCAGCCCGGGACAGATTAGCTCTGGGGCCAACGTCCTGACTTTC.

CDR3 in DNA: TGTGCCAGCAGCTCCCCGGGACAGCCTAAAGAGACCCAGTACTTC. As protein: CASSSPGQPKETQYF. The chain links TRBV7-2 to TRBJ2-5, with 7 bases matching TRBD1. This CDR3 contains 15 residues. After removal of 4 bases from V and 3 bases from J, the junction contained 8 bases not matched to a gene. Germline CDR1 SGHTA, CDR2 FQGNSA.

The chain has TRBV14 and TRBJ2-7, with D maybe TRBD1 (6 bases). The CDR3 has 15 residues. Looked up from germline, CDR1 is SGHDN and CDR2 is FVKESK. V was cut by 2 bases and J by 5 bases, with 16 bases left in between. In DNA, the CDR3 is TGTGCCAGCAGCCAACGAAACAGGGTAATCCACGAGCAGTACTTC. This gives the protein CASSQRNRVIHEQYF.

This clone was seen only once. The chain joins TRBV27 to TRBJ2-1, with D unclear. V lost 0 bases and J 5 bases, leaving 14 bases between the germline ends. This CDR3 is built from 16 residues. The germline gives CDR1 MNHEY, CDR2 SMNVEV (reference sequence). The DNA of the CDR3 is TGTGCCAGCAGTTTATCCCTAGGTGCCACAAACAATGAGCAGTTCTTC. It codes for CASSLSLGATNNEQFF.

This clone has a handful of counts. The V gene is TRBV4-1, the J gene TRBJ2-7; D not certain. Between the trimmed V and J ends, which lost 1 base and 4 bases, there was a span of 14 bases. The CDR3 runs 15 residues. CDR1 and CDR2 (germline): MGHRA, YSYEKL. CDR3 in amino acids: CASSQVRNRSYEQYF. DNA for the CDR3: TGCGCCAGCAGCCAAGTCAGGAACAGAAGTTACGAGCAGTACTTC.

The chain couples TRBV30 to TRBJ2-5; D perhaps matches TRBD2 (6 bases). Germline values: CDR1 GTSNPN, CDR2 SVGIG (reference sequence). Trimming stripped 0 bases from V and 4 bases from J, with 12 bases between. The CDR3 extends over 14 amino acids. The CDR3 here is CAWSVHGGTETQYF. The DNA of the CDR3 is TGTGCCTGGAGTGTACATGGGGGGACAGAGACCCAGTACTTC.

As DNA, the CDR3 is TGTGCCAGCAGCCAAGAACCAGGGTCCTATGGCTACACCTTC. It translates to CASSQEPGSYGYTF. The gene calls are TRBV3-1 (or the pseudogene TRBV3-2) and TRBJ1-2, with D maybe TRBD1 (5 bases). This CDR3 contains 14 residues. The V end lost 0 bases, the J end lost 4 bases, and 9 bases lay between the germline ends. Germline V gene data show CDR1 as LGHDT and CDR2 as YNNKEL (reference sequence).

The V gene is TRBV7-9, the J gene TRBJ2-3; the D gene is possibly TRBD2 (6 bases). In germline, CDR1 is SEHNR, CDR2 FQNEAQ (reference sequence). Trimming removed 2 bases from V and 0 bases from J, with 12 bases in between. This CDR3 is built from 16 residues. CDR3 bases: TGTGCCAGCAGCTTAACAGGAGGGGTGAGCACAGATACGCAGTATTTT. This gives the protein CASSLTGGVSTDTQYF.

The rearrangement joins TRBV12-2 to TRBJ2-1; the D call in the table, TRBD1, was not verified against the DNA. TRBV12-2 is described as a pseudogene. The CDR3 contains 18 residues. CDR3: CASQKEIPRTTSYNEQFF. The CDR3 DNA sequence: TGTGCAAGTCAAAAAGAGATCCCGAGGACAACCTCCTACAATGAGCAGTTCTTC.

This sequence joins TRBV7-2 and TRBJ1-5, with D possibly being TRBD1 (5 bases). Germline V gene data show CDR1 as SGHTA and CDR2 as FQGNSA. V lost 1 base and J lost 6, with 16 bases in between. This CDR3 has 16 amino acids. This chain's CDR3 is CASSLDWDLRGQPQHF. As DNA, the CDR3 is TGTGCCAGCAGCTTAGACTGGGACCTGCGGGGTCAGCCCCAGCATTTT.

V and J are TRBV25-1 and TRBJ1-1; D is perhaps TRBD1 (5 bases). V gave up 4 bases and J gave up 5 bases, with 20 bases separating them. CDR3 length: 16 amino acids. Per the germline V gene, CDR1 is MGHDK and CDR2 is SYGVNS. CDR3 amino acids: CASSGDWDSQSTEAFF. In nucleotides, the CDR3 is TGTGCCAGCAGTGGGGATTGGGACTCACAGTCTACTGAAGCTTTCTTT.

This chain joins TRBV27 and TRBJ2-3, with a weak D call TRBD2 (5 bases). V was clipped by 5 bases and J by 1 base, with 10 bases between them. Germline V gene sequence: CDR1 MNHEY, CDR2 SMNVEV (reference sequence). This CDR3 is 14 amino acids long. The CDR3 spells CASSRAGRTDTQYF. The CDR3 region has the DNA TGTGCCAGCAGTCGTGCGGGTCGCACAGATACGCAGTATTTT.

This sequence joins TRBV4-2 and TRBJ2-7, with TRBD1 as a possible D gene (6 bases). The CDR3 totals 16 residues. The V and J ends lost 2 bases and 2 bases respectively, with 16 bases between them. CDR1 and CDR2 from the germline V gene are LGHNA and YNFKEQ. The DNA of the CDR3 is TGTGCCAGCAGCCAATTGGGACATCCCAACCCCTACGAGCAGTACTTC. It codes for CASSQLGHPNPYEQYF.

This rearrangement joins TRBV28 to TRBJ1-5; 9 bases line up with TRBD1. The CDR3 consists of 14 residues. Germline V lookup: CDR1 MDHEN, CDR2 SYDVKM. The V gene end was trimmed by 6 bases and the J gene end by 6 bases; junction bases not matched to a gene: 6. The CDR3 spells CASSWDRETQPQHF. The CDR3 coding sequence is TGTGCCAGCAGCTGGGACAGGGAAACTCAGCCCCAGCATTTT. Using reference TRBV28 and TRBJ1-5 for the parts outside the CDR3, the full variable domain is DVKVTQSSRYLVKRTGEKVFLECVQDMDHENMFWYRQDPGLGLRLIYFSYDVKMKEKGDIPEGYSVSREKKERFSLILESASTNQTSMYLCASSWDRETQPQHFGDGTRLSIL.

The rearrangement uses TRBV10-3 and TRBJ1-2, with TRBD1 identical over 7 bases. Germline assignment: CDR1 ENHRY and CDR2 SYGVKD. J gave up 2 bases and V 6 bases, and 6 bases lay outside the gene matches. The CDR3 has 14 amino acids. The CDR3 coding sequence is TGTGCCATCAGCCTCCGACAGGGAAACTATGGCTACACCTTC. Its protein is CAISLRQGNYGYTF.

This chain links TRBV7-2 with TRBJ2-3; D is uncertain. The CDR3 totals 13 residues. V was pared by 5 bases and J by 4 bases, with 10 bases between. The V gene's germline CDR1 is SGHTA and CDR2 FQGNSA. The CDR3 nucleotides read TGTGCCAGCAGCATCCGACACGCAGATACGCAGTATTTT. This gives the protein CASSIRHADTQYF.

The rearrangement uses TRBV5-1 and TRBJ2-3; D might be TRBD1 (6 bases). CDR3 length equals 20 residues. The V end lost 3 bases, the J end lost 2 bases, and 28 bases lay between the germline ends. Germline loops: CDR1 SGHRS, CDR2 YFSETQ. The CDR3 nucleotides are TGCGCCAGCAGCTCCCTAGGCGCGGCAGGGGTTGTGGCCTCCACAGATACGCAGTATTTT. Translating it yields CASSSLGAAGVVASTDTQYF.

The chain has TRBV5-4 and TRBJ1-1; the match to TRBD1 covers 8 bases. CDR1 and CDR2 (germline): SGHNT, YYREEE (reference sequence). V gave up 2 bases and J gave up 8 bases; unmatched junction bases: 8. The CDR3 loop spans 14 amino acids. The CDR3 DNA reads as TGTGCCAGCAGCTTTCCCCGACAGGGGACGGAAGCTTTCTTT. Its translation is CASSFPRQGTEAFF.

This chain connects TRBV7-9 to TRBJ2-1; the match to TRBD2 covers 10 bases. The CDR3 covers 14 residues. CDR1 is SEHNR and CDR2 is FQNEAQ in the germline V gene (reference sequence). With V trimmed by 5 bases and J by 9 bases, 7 bases remained unmatched. The CDR3 reads CASSVSGGHGEQFF. The CDR3 nucleotides are TGTGCCAGCAGCGTTAGCGGGGGGCACGGTGAGCAGTTCTTC.

The sample holds one count of this clone. This rearrangement joins TRBV15 to TRBJ2-2, with D possibly matching TRBD2 (7 bases). V lost 10 bases, J lost 7 bases, and 16 bases lay in between. From germline, CDR1 is LNHNV and CDR2 YYDKDF (reference sequence). The CDR3 sequence is 13 residues long. The CDR3 sequence is CAILGGPDGELFF. The CDR3 DNA reads TGTGCCATCCTGGGGGGGCCTGACGGGGAGCTGTTTTTT. Using reference TRBV15 and TRBJ2-2 for the parts outside the CDR3, the full variable domain is DAMVIQNPRYQVTQFGKPVTLSCSQTLNHNVMYWYQQKSSQAPKLLFHYYDKDFNNEADTPDNFQSRRPNTSFCFLDIRSPGLGDTAMYLCAILGGPDGELFFGEGSRLTVL.